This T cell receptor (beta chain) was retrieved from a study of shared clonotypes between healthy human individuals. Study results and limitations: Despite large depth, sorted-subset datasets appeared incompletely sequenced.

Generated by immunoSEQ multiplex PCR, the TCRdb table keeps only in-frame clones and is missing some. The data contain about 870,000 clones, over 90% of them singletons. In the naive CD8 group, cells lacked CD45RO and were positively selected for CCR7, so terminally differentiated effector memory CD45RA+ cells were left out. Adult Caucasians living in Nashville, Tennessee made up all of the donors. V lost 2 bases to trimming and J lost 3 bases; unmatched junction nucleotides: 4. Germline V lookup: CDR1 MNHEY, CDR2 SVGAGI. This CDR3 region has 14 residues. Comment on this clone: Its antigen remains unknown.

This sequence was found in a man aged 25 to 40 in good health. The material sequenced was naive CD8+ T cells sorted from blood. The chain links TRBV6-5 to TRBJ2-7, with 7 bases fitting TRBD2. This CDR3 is CASSYGAGDYEQYF. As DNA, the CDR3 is TGTGCCAGCAGTTACGGGGCGGGGGACTACGAGCAGTACTTC.